This T cell receptor (beta chain) was recorded in a study of PD-1 blockade in classical Hodgkin lymphoma (dated by TCRdb to 2020 to 2022). Regarding the study in general: Nivolumab dosing was 3 mg/kg intravenously every 2 weeks, continuing until either disease progression or unacceptable toxicity. The study used TCR beta sequencing and CyTOF to define a peripheral blood immune signature of response to PD-1 blockade in classical Hodgkin lymphoma.

The germline V gene yields SGHRS for CDR1 and YFSETQ for CDR2. Here V drops 2 bases and J drops 0 bases, and the junction holds 11 bases not matched to any gene. The CDR3 goes from the cysteine to the phenylalanine over 18 residues. The only DNA kept is the CDR3, 54 bases in frame from the first base. According to the study, the label for this sample's time point signals: cycle 4 day 1 (C4D1), after five to seven weeks of nivolumab. Every trial patient had relapsed following autologous stem cell transplantation, and prior brentuximab vedotin exposure was what differed among cohorts A, B and C. Magnetic negative selection with a Miltenyi CD4+ T cell isolation kit was used to purify CD4+ T cells from thawed PBMCs. The trial cohort was composed of about 58 patients with relapsed/refractory classical Hodgkin lymphoma, for whom complete response, partial response or progressive disease was recorded as best overall response. In the multi-cohort phase II CheckMate 205 trial, trial patients received single-agent nivolumab. An independent review committee assessed best overall response using the 2007 International Working Group response criteria. Trial PBMCs were collected just before the start of nivolumab (C1D1) and during therapy at cycle 2 day 1 and cycle 4 day 1. Peripheral blood was collected in 8 mL Vacutainer Cell Preparation Tubes, from which PBMCs were isolated by centrifugation and then cryopreserved. Purified CD4+ and CD8+ fractions were generated only in cases for which an additional PBMC sample was available. On LS columns in a quadroMACS separator, the magnetically labelled cells were depleted, and the flow-through was collected as the purified fraction.

Worth noting for this clone: This clone's antigen is unknown. Qualities for individual bases were not recorded, and no much larger clone is one base off.

Paper-wide results and their limitations: Baseline TCR diversity was reported to be lower in newly diagnosed patients than in healthy donors, and even lower in relapsed/refractory patients. CD4+ but not CD8+ TCR diversity rose significantly by C4D1 (p=0.0027 vs p=0.16), most apparent in complete responders (p=0.02). Patients starting nivolumab less than 1 year after ASCT had lower diversity and were excluded from later analyses to avoid confounding by immune reconstitution. Baseline diversity similar to that of newly diagnosed patients was observed in trial patients achieving complete response, whereas significantly lower diversity was observed in partial responders and progressors. The study was restricted to a single clinical trial cohort, and the causes of repertoire differences, possibly disease activity or prior therapy, were left undefined.

Genomic DNA was extracted with the Qiagen DNeasy kit from unsorted PBMCs and from negatively selected CD4+ and CD8+ fractions. TCR beta CDR3 regions were amplified by immunoSEQ multiplex PCR using primers annealing to V and J segments. A synthetic immune receptor repertoire was used to minimize amplification bias, and remaining bias was computationally removed after sequencing. In the paper's pipeline: Repertoire diversity was quantified as the Shannon entropy index using custom Python scripts. Unsorted, CD4+ and CD8+ repertoires were analyzed separately, except for combined analyses in which CD4+ and CD8+ sequences were merged in silico. Clonal expansion was defined as at least a 2-fold frequency increase after treatment relative to C1D1, with a pseudocount of 0.5 for undetected baseline clones. Clones with 0 or 1 copy at C1D1 were defined as singleton clones, while clones with 2 or more copies were defined as non-singleton clones. Clones expanded in unsorted samples were assigned a CD4+, CD8+ or unknown annotation through matching of protein sequences in sorted samples from the same patient. Wilcoxon tests on paired samples were used to test changes in diversity from C1D1 to C4D1. The table comes from immuneACCESS by way of TCRdb, which keeps in-frame sequences with V and J called. Part of the clones is missing from these tables; in studies checked, under half for an unresolved V gene and the rest for unknown reasons. For V, J and clone size, that table is used; D and trimming come from the DNA. Across this sample there are roughly 35,000 clones, with 92% seen only once. The ten largest account for 0.3% of the sample.

This TCR was sampled from a human donor with classical Hodgkin lymphoma. The chain was built from TRBV5-1 and TRBJ2-3; TRBD1 lines up with 8 middle nucleotides. The sample was CD4+ T cells from blood, taken before the fourth cycle of nivolumab. CDR3 loop: CASSFSQGAGLSTDTQYF. The sequence in DNA is TGCGCCAGCAGCTTTAGCCAGGGGGCCGGGTTAAGCACAGATACGCAGTATTTT.